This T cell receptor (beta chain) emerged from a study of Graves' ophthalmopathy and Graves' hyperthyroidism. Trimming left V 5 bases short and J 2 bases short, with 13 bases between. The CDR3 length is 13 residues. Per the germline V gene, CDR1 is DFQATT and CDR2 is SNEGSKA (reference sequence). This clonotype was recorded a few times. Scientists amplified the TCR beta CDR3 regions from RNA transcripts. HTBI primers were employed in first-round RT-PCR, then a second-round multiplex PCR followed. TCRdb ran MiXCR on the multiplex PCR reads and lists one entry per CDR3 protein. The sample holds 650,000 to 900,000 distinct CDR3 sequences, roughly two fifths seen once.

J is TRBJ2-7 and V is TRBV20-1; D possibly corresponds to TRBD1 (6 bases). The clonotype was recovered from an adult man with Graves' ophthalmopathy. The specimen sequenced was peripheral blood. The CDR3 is CSAHDRITYEQYF. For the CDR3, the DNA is TGCAGTGCTCACGACAGGATCACCTACGAGCAGTACTTC.